A single sample is the source of the 30 T cell receptor beta chains below, sequenced in a study of T cell responses to AZD1222 COVID-19 vaccine. The assay was immunoSEQ multiplex PCR, and TCRdb's table has in-frame clones only and misses some. The data show 85,000 to 90,000 clones, over 85% seen once. This specimen consisted of peripheral blood, obtained 28 days after the second AZD1222 dose. These receptors all stem from an adult who received the AZD1222 COVID-19 vaccine.

This clone was found once. This chain connects TRBV7-9 to TRBJ2-5; possibly TRBD1 for D (5 bases). The CDR3 has 14 amino acids. Germline CDR1 SEHNR, CDR2 FQNEAQ (reference sequence). V was trimmed by 5 bases and J by 6 bases, leaving 16 bases between them. The CDR3 region is CASSPDGLDKTQYF. In DNA form, the CDR3 reads TGTGCCAGCAGCCCGGACGGCCTGGACAAGACCCAGTACTTC.

The chain combines TRBV5-1 with TRBJ1-1, with D tentatively TRBD1 (5 bases). V gave up 4 bases and J gave up 0 bases, with 13 bases separating them. Germline lookup yields CDR1 SGHRS and CDR2 YFSETQ. This CDR3 spans 15 amino acids. Here the CDR3 DNA reads TGCGCCAGCAGCCCCGGGACCGACATGAACACTGAAGCTTTCTTT. Translated, it gives CASSPGTDMNTEAFF.

In DNA form, the CDR3 reads TGTGCCAGCAGCCCTCCGGTCAACACTGAAGCTTTCTTT. As protein: CASSPPVNTEAFF. V is TRBV13 and J is TRBJ1-1; unclear D gene. This CDR3 has 13 residues. The germline gives CDR1 PRHDT, CDR2 FYEKMQ (reference sequence). V was clipped by 5 bases and J by 2 bases, with 9 bases between them.

The chain combines TRBV28 with TRBJ2-5; the D gene is possibly TRBD2 (7 bases). Trimming took 1 base from V and 5 from J, leaving 23 bases between them. The length of the CDR3 is 18 residues. In germline, CDR1 is MDHEN, CDR2 SYDVKM. CDR3 residues: CASSLLGDIWTRSETQYF. CDR3 bases: TGTGCCAGCAGTTTATTGGGGGACATCTGGACTAGGTCGGAGACCCAGTACTTC.

The chain has TRBV7-8 and TRBJ1-1; D is uncertain. V was trimmed by 3 bases and J by 6 bases, leaving 14 bases between them. Germline CDR1 is SGHVS and CDR2 is FQNEAQ. This CDR3 has 14 residues. CDR3 sequence: CASSLSSLEPEAFF. CDR3 nucleotides: TGTGCCAGCAGCTTGAGCTCCCTGGAACCTGAAGCTTTCTTT.

This chain joins TRBV7-9 and TRBJ2-6, with D perhaps TRBD2 (5 bases). The germline V gene has CDR1 SEHNR and CDR2 FQNEAQ (reference sequence). V was cut by 6 bases and J by 3 bases, with 9 bases left in between. The CDR3 contains 14 residues. The DNA of the CDR3 is TGTGCCAGCAGGCTTGGGAGTGGGGCCAACGTCCTGACTTTC. As protein: CASRLGSGANVLTF. Combining the CDR3 with reference TRBV7-9 and TRBJ2-6 gives the whole variable domain DTGVSQNPRHKITKRGQNVTFRCDPISEHNRLYWYRQTLGQGPEFLTYFQNEAQLEKSRLLSDRFSAERPKGSFSTLEIQRTEQGDSAMYLCASRLGSGANVLTFGAGSRLTVL.

The chain links TRBV3-1 (or the pseudogene TRBV3-2) to TRBJ2-5, with a weak D call TRBD2 (5 bases). The CDR3 length is 15 residues. V lost 2 bases to trimming and J lost 5 bases, with 15 bases between them. Germline V gene sequence: CDR1 LGHDT, CDR2 YNNKEL (reference sequence). The CDR3 region is CASSQPGMGRETQYF. DNA of the CDR3: TGTGCCAGCAGCCAACCCGGGATGGGTCGGGAGACCCAGTACTTC.

The chain uses TRBV9 and TRBJ2-5, with 10 bases aligning to TRBD2. With V trimmed by 4 bases and J by 5 bases, 11 bases remained unmatched. The CDR3 sequence is 16 residues long. Germline V gene sequence: CDR1 SGDLS, CDR2 YYNGEE. The CDR3 DNA is TGTGCCAGCAGCACCCTCAGCGGGGGGGCCGGTGAGACCCAGTACTTC. It translates to CASSTLSGGAGETQYF. Full variable domain (outside the CDR3, taken from reference TRBV9 and TRBJ2-5): DSGVTQTPKHLITATGQRVTLRCSPRSGDLSVYWYQQSLDQGLQFLIQYYNGEERAKGNILERFSAQQFPDLHSELNLSSLELGDSALYFCASSTLSGGAGETQYFGPGTRLLVL.

The CDR3 loop reads CASSLEVGNEQFF. The CDR3 DNA follows: TGTGCCAGCAGCTTAGAAGTGGGGAATGAGCAGTTCTTC. This chain connects TRBV11-3 to TRBJ2-1, with D uncertain. V was shortened by 0 bases and J by 7 bases, with 7 bases between the two germline ends. CDR3 size: 13 residues. Germline values: CDR1 SGHNT, CDR2 YENEEA.

The chain couples TRBV2 to TRBJ2-2; 7 bases fit TRBD2. With 7 bases clipped from V and 7 bases from J, the junction kept 15 bases outside the gene matches. CDR3 length: 16 residues. Per the germline V gene, CDR1 is SNHLY and CDR2 is FYNNEI. As DNA, the CDR3 is TGTGCCAGCAAAATTGGCGAATATTTAGCGGGCGGGGAGCTGTTTTTT. It translates to CASKIGEYLAGGELFF. Using reference TRBV2 and TRBJ2-2 for the parts outside the CDR3, the full variable domain is EPEVTQTPSHQVTQMGQEVILRCVPISNHLYFYWYRQILGQKVEFLVSFYNNEISEKSEIFDDQFSVERPDGSNFTLKIRSTKLEDSAMYFCASKIGEYLAGGELFFGEGSRLTVL.

The genes are TRBV29-1 and TRBJ2-2; D is perhaps TRBD1 (5 bases). The CDR3 is made up of 12 amino acids. Germline CDR1 and CDR2: SQVTM and ANQGSEA. The V and J ends lost 3 bases and 7 bases respectively, with 9 bases between them. The CDR3 DNA reads as TGCAGCGTTGATACGCAGGGCGGGGAGCTGTTTTTT. Amino acid sequence: CSVDTQGGELFF.

This chain links TRBV5-6 with TRBJ1-3; 7 bases map to TRBD1. Looked up from germline, CDR1 is SGHDT and CDR2 is YYEEEE. This CDR3 has 16 residues. Trimming at V came to 0 bases and at J to 1 base, leaving 4 bases not matched to a gene. The CDR3 DNA reads TGTGCCAGCAGCTTGGTGGACAGGAGGTCTGGAAACACCATATATTTT. It specifies CASSLVDRRSGNTIYF.

The V call is TRBV9, the J call TRBJ1-4; TRBD1 is a possible D gene (6 bases). V dropped 4 bases and J dropped 5 bases, with 24 bases sitting between them. Germline V CDR1 and CDR2: SGDLS, YYNGEE. This CDR3 has 18 residues. CDR3 nucleotide sequence: TGTGCCAGCAGCCCAGGACCTACTGGGGGGGCCGGAAATGAAAAACTGTTTTTT. Residues: CASSPGPTGGAGNEKLFF.

The rearrangement joins TRBV30 to TRBJ1-1; no definite D call. Trimming took off 4 bases at V and 1 base at J, with 10 bases between the two ends. Germline values: CDR1 GTSNPN, CDR2 SVGIG (reference sequence). There are 13 residues in the CDR3. The DNA of the CDR3 is TGTGCCTGGACTATGTTCGAGAACACTGAAGCTTTCTTT. Translated: CAWTMFENTEAFF. The whole variable domain, remainder taken from reference TRBV30 and TRBJ1-1, is SQTIHQWPATLVQPVGSPLSLECTVEGTSNPNLYWYRQAAGRGLQLLFYSVGIGQISSEVPQNLSASRPQDRQFILSSKKLLLSDSGFYLCAWTMFENTEAFFGQGTRLTVV.

The chain combines TRBV5-5 with TRBJ2-6; D unclear. CDR1 is SGHKS, CDR2 YYEKEE, per germline (reference sequence). V was pared by 4 bases and J by 1 base, with 9 bases between. The CDR3 is made up of 15 amino acids. CDR3 coding DNA: TGTGCCAGCAGCCGGCTGGGATCTGGGGCCAACGTCCTGACTTTC. The encoded protein is CASSRLGSGANVLTF. Full variable domain (outside the CDR3, taken from reference TRBV5-5 and TRBJ2-6): DAGVTQSPTHLIKTRGQQVTLRCSPISGHKSVSWYQQVLGQGPQFIFQYYEKEERGRGNFPDRFSARQFPNYSSELNVNALLLGDSALYLCASSRLGSGANVLTFGAGSRLTVL.

The V call is TRBV28, the J call TRBJ1-4; TRBD1 matches at 7 bases. Losses at the gene ends were 3 bases for V and 7 bases for J; bases not matched to a gene: 14. This CDR3 region has 17 residues. CDR1 MDHEN and CDR2 SYDVKM come from the germline V gene. As DNA, the CDR3 is TGTGCCAGCAGTTTTAACTTCTTGTCGGACAGGACTGAAAAACTGTTTTTT. Translation: CASSFNFLSDRTEKLFF.

This chain joins TRBV10-3 and TRBJ2-3; either TRBD1 or TRBD2 may fit D (6 bases each). Germline V CDR1 and CDR2: ENHRY, SYGVKD. This CDR3 has 12 residues. Trimming took off 7 bases at V and 4 bases at J, with 9 bases between the two ends. CDR3 region: CAINGGPDTQYF. In DNA, the CDR3 is TGTGCCATCAATGGGGGGCCAGATACGCAGTATTTT.

This sequence joins TRBV2 and TRBJ1-1, with D unclear. V was shortened by 4 bases and J by 1 base, with 7 bases between the two germline ends. The CDR3 sequence is 13 residues long. CDR1 is SNHLY and CDR2 is FYNNEI in the germline V gene. The CDR3 bases are TGTGCCAGCAGTGTCGGCTGGAACACTGAAGCTTTCTTT. This encodes CASSVGWNTEAFF.

V usage is TRBV30 and J usage is TRBJ2-7, with TRBD1 matching 9 bases. Germline V gene lookup returns CDR1 GTSNPN and CDR2 SVGIG (reference sequence). This CDR3 is 13 amino acids long. V dropped 7 bases and J dropped 0; count of bases not matched to a gene: 4. CDR3 coding DNA: TGTGCCTCGGACAGGGGTTACTCCTACGAGCAGTACTTC. Its translation is CASDRGYSYEQYF.

This chain joins TRBV29-1 and TRBJ1-5, with D unresolved. V dropped 7 bases and J dropped 5 bases, with 9 bases sitting between them. The germline CDR1 and CDR2 sequences are SQVTM and ANQGSEA. The CDR3 loop spans 11 amino acids. The CDR3 nucleotides are TGCAGCGCCCTCGCATATCAGCCCCAGCATTTT. Protein product: CSALAYQPQHF.

A few counts support this clone. An end of the junction differs from the germline gene, which may be a read error. As DNA, the CDR3 is TGTGCCAGCAGCTGGGGACAGGATAACAGGGCAAGACCTCTCTCCTTC. Residues: CASSWGQDNRARPLSF. The chain joins TRBV5-6 to TRBJ1-2, with 8 bases matching TRBD1. Germline lookup yields CDR1 SGHDT and CDR2 YYEEEE. The CDR3 extends over 16 amino acids.

V and J are TRBV27 and TRBJ1-2, with 9 bases fitting TRBD1. Per the germline V gene, CDR1 is MNHEY and CDR2 is SMNVEV (reference sequence). This CDR3 contains 18 residues. V lost 5 bases, J lost 2 bases, and 15 bases stayed unmatched. CDR3 nucleotides: TGTGCCAGCAGTCTTACAGGGACAGGGTATACTTGGAACTATGGCTACACCTTC. The encoded protein is CASSLTGTGYTWNYGYTF.

This rearrangement joins TRBV6-5 to TRBJ1-1; maybe TRBD1 (5 bases). The CDR3 is 14 amino acids. Germline V gives CDR1 MNHEY, CDR2 SVGAGI. Trimming removed 4 bases from V and 2 bases from J, with 11 bases in between. This chain's CDR3 is CASSSGTVNTEAFF. In DNA, the CDR3 is TGTGCCAGCAGTTCCGGGACGGTCAACACTGAAGCTTTCTTT.

The V and J genes are TRBV11-2 and TRBJ1-1; D not resolved. CDR3 length: 17 amino acids. V lost 0 bases and J lost 5, with 19 bases in between. Per the germline V gene, CDR1 is SGHAT and CDR2 is FQNNGV. Here the CDR3 DNA reads TGTGCCAGCAGCTTAGATAAGGCAGGTAAAGGCGTTACTGAAGCTTTCTTT. This sequence encodes CASSLDKAGKGVTEAFF. Full variable domain (rest looked up from reference TRBV11-2 and TRBJ1-1): EAGVAQSPRYKIIEKRQSVAFWCNPISGHATLYWYQQILGQGPKLLIQFQNNGVVDDSQLPKDRFSAERLKGVDSTLKIQPAKLEDSAVYLCASSLDKAGKGVTEAFFGQGTRLTVV.

This clone came up once. The V gene is TRBV9, the J gene TRBJ1-3; TRBD1 might be the D (6 bases). The CDR3 extends over 15 amino acids. The ends were cut back, 0 bases at V and 4 bases at J, with 11 bases in the middle. CDR1 is SGDLS, CDR2 YYNGEE, per germline. The CDR3 nucleotides read TGTGCCAGCAGCGTAGTTGGGGGCGCGGGAAACACCATATATTTT. Protein: CASSVVGGAGNTIYF.

V and J are TRBV9 and TRBJ2-1; TRBD1 matches at 9 bases. Germline V gene lookup returns CDR1 SGDLS and CDR2 YYNGEE. The CDR3 has 15 residues. The V gene end was trimmed by 4 bases and the J gene end by 7 bases; junction bases not matched to a gene: 9. The CDR3 here is CASSYRDREWNEQFF. The CDR3 DNA follows: TGTGCCAGCAGCTACCGGGACAGGGAGTGGAATGAGCAGTTCTTC.

The rearrangement links TRBV7-8 to TRBJ2-1; the match to TRBD2 covers 11 bases. The CDR3 covers 17 residues. Germline assignment: CDR1 SGHVS and CDR2 FQNEAQ. Trimming cost V 4 bases and J 0 bases; bases outside gene matches: 5. The CDR3 here is CASSSASGGSSYNEQFF. In nucleotides, the CDR3 is TGTGCCAGCAGCTCCGCTAGCGGGGGGAGCTCCTACAATGAGCAGTTCTTC.

This chain joins TRBV18 and TRBJ2-3, with D perhaps TRBD1 or TRBD2 (5 bases each). CDR1 and CDR2 (germline): KGHSH, LQKENI. V shed 8 bases and J shed 3 bases, with 18 bases lying between them. The CDR3 sequence is 15 residues long. As DNA, the CDR3 is TGTGCCAGCAAAAGGCGGGCAGGGTGGACAGATACGCAGTATTTT. Protein product: CASKRRAGWTDTQYF.

The chain combines TRBV7-7 with TRBJ2-5; 11 bases match TRBD2. Germline CDR1 and CDR2: SSHAT and FNYEAQ (reference sequence). The CDR3 spans 15 residues. CDR3 nucleotide sequence: TGTGCTAGCGGTGCTAGCGGGGGGAAACAAGAGACCCAGTACTTC. It codes for CASGASGGKQETQYF.

The chain employs TRBV6-1 and TRBJ1-2; D possibly corresponds to TRBD1 (6 bases). V was trimmed by 3 bases and J by 8 bases, leaving 10 bases between them. The CDR3 contains 12 residues. Germline CDR1 reads MNHNS; CDR2 reads SASEGT. This CDR3 is CASSEGAWGYTF. The DNA for the CDR3 is TGTGCCAGCAGTGAGGGGGCTTGGGGCTACACCTTC.